This T cell receptor beta chain originates from a study of blood T cells in healthy people across ages (dated by TCRdb to about 2015). About the full investigation: In model experiments, roughly one uniquely barcoded TCR beta cDNA molecule per two T cells was captured by template switching. To avoid experimental bias, donors of different ages were spread randomly across the sequencing lanes. Age-related changes in TCR beta repertoire diversity were measured in the study by deep sequencing normalized with unique cDNA molecular identifiers. Two additional independent replicas of 1 million unique cDNA reads from the same blood draw were analyzed for two donors (one aged 18 to 29 and one aged 80 or older). Donors were grouped into four age groups: young (average 16 years), middle-aged (about 40), aged (62) and long-lived (approximately 75).

This clonotype was picked up a small number of times. Its target antigen remains unknown. Base qualities were left out, and no much larger clone turns up one base away. The donors were a few dozen Caucasian individuals from Russia, aged roughly 6 to 90 years, who were systemically healthy. Each donor gave roughly 9.5 milliliters of peripheral blood, collected into EDTA-treated Vacutainer tubes. PBMCs were isolated by Ficoll-Paque density-gradient centrifugation, with at least 6.5 million obtained per sample. Total RNA, at least 6 micrograms per sample, was extracted from PBMCs with Trizol reagent. For every donor, flow cytometry on a PBMC aliquot measured the percentage of naive CD45RAhigh/CD27high T cells. The study at large found these results: Total diversity estimates from one million sequenced T cells were considered lower bounds and underestimates. Observed TCR beta diversity per million T cells fell roughly linearly with age, and a significant reduction was already apparent by age about 36. Observed TCR beta diversity correlated strongly with the percentage of naive T cells measured by flow cytometry. The CMV infection status of donors was not known, potentially confounding age-related changes in expanded clonotypes. The long-lived group showed more naive CD4+ T cells, fewer expanded clones and increased TCR diversity than the aged group, suggesting age selection. Because profiling used bulk unsorted PBMCs, naive and antigen-experienced compartments could not be compared conclusively.

Reading the germline V gene (reference sequence) gives CDR1 MNHEY and CDR2 SMNVEV. The CDR3 sequence holds 13 residues, the cysteine and phenylalanine included. The entry retains the CDR3 DNA only, 39 bases that are in frame from base 1. The V end loses 6 bases and the J end loses 6 bases, and a stretch of 12 bases separates them. Library construction relied on 5' RACE. Reads for this sample came from an Illumina HiSeq 2500. A second PCR of roughly 7 to 11 cycles was run with a J-beta primer mix and a sample-barcoded 5' primer. Each TCR beta cDNA molecule received a unique molecular identifier from a template-switch 5' adaptor carrying 12 random nucleotides. Each sample yielded at least 3 million CDR3-containing paired-end reads. First-strand cDNA was synthesized from all RNA with the Mint cDNA synthesis kit, primed by a TRBC-specific oligonucleotide. Following uracil-DNA glycosylase treatment, all cDNA underwent a first 18-cycle PCR with the universal primers M1SS and BC2_uni_R. The authors' analysis ran thus. Each sample was normalized by randomly selecting 1 million high-quality reads, each carrying a distinct molecular identifier. Instead of being binned into consensus sequences, reads with shared molecular identifiers were discarded. MiTCR, set to a Q25 quality threshold and the strictest error-elimination algorithm, was used for CDR3 identification, clonotype clustering and error correction. A nonparametric unseen species model with Euler transformation was used to estimate lower-bound total TCR beta diversity. TCRdb trimmed public reads at Q25 via fastp, called clones via MiXCR and kept in-frame beta chains. Identical CDR3 protein sequences are pooled into one entry, listed with their most common genes and DNA. The V and J calls shown here were made by TCRdb, not taken from the authors' results. Present in this sample are about 1,500,000 distinct CDR3 sequences, roughly 40% of which were seen just once. The biggest ten clones account for 7.9% of the sample.

The chain uses TRBV27 and TRBJ2-1, with the D gene call left open. The sequencing sample was made of blood. This TCR was sampled from a woman under 30 in good health. This receptor carries the CDR3 CASRNAPFNEQFF. At the DNA level, the sequence is TGTGCCAGCAGAAATGCCCCGTTCAATGAGCAGTTCTTC.